These 27 T cell receptor beta chains were sequenced from one sample in a study of T cells in Graves' hyperthyroidism and ophthalmopathy. From RNA transcripts, TCR beta CDR3 regions were amplified. HTBI primers were used for first-round RT-PCR of the TCR CDR3. TCRdb independently ran MiXCR on the multiplex PCR reads; one entry per CDR3 protein. The sample gives 340,000 or so distinct CDR3 sequences, approximately 15% of which show up once; approximately 31% is in the top ten. Sequencing was performed on blood. The source of these receptors is a man younger than 40 with Graves' hyperthyroidism.

Many counts were recorded for this clonotype. This chain joins TRBV11-3 and TRBJ2-2, with D maybe TRBD1 (6 bases). Germline lookup yields CDR1 SGHNT and CDR2 YENEEA. V was cut by 4 bases and J by 5 bases, with 11 bases left in between. The CDR3 length is 14 residues. The CDR3, as DNA: TGTGCCAGCAGCTACAACAGGGTAACCGGGGAGCTGTTTTTT. Encoded protein: CASSYNRVTGELFF. The full variable domain, completed using reference TRBV11-3 and TRBJ2-2, is EAGVVQSPRYKIIEKKQPVAFWCNPISGHNTLYWYLQNLGQGPELLIRYENEEAVDDSQLPKDRFSAERLKGVDSTLKIQPAELGDSAVYLCASSYNRVTGELFFGEGSRLTVL.

This clonotype was counted a few times. The V and J genes are TRBV11-3 and TRBJ1-5, with TRBD1 matching 9 bases. Trimming removed 3 bases from V and 4 bases from J; junction bases left unmatched: 4. This CDR3 is 15 amino acids long. Looked up from germline, CDR1 is SGHNT and CDR2 is YENEEA. CDR3 bases: TGTGCCAGCAGCTTTAGGACAGGGGTTAATCAGCCCCAGCATTTT. It codes for CASSFRTGVNQPQHF.

V and J are TRBV28 and TRBJ2-7; TRBD2 matches at 8 bases. V shed 6 bases, J shed 1 base, and the junction held 11 bases outside the gene matches. Germline V gene data show CDR1 as MDHEN and CDR2 as SYDVKM. This CDR3 has 16 residues. CDR3 sequence (DNA): TGTGCCAGCAGAGACGGACTAGCTCCGGAGTCCTACGAGCAGTACTTC. As protein: CASRDGLAPESYEQYF.

As concerns this clonotype: One junction end does not reproduce the germline sequence, and a read error may be involved. CDR3 region: CARSLALADTQYF. For the CDR3, the DNA is TGCGCCAGAAGCTTGGCTTTGGCAGATACGCAGTATTTT. V gene TRBV5-1 combines with J gene TRBJ2-3; D not certain. Germline V gives CDR1 SGHRS, CDR2 YFSETQ. CDR3 length: 13 residues.

This clonotype was seen at least ten times. This chain joins TRBV5-6 and TRBJ2-5; possibly TRBD1 for D (6 bases). The CDR3 sequence is 14 residues long. Trimming stripped 0 bases from V and 1 base from J, with 7 bases between. Germline V CDR1 and CDR2: SGHDT, YYEEEE. CDR3 sequence reads: CASSLEGVQETQYF. Here the CDR3 DNA reads TGTGCCAGCAGCTTGGAGGGGGTCCAAGAGACCCAGTACTTC.

There are many counts of this clonotype. The gene calls are TRBV11-3 and TRBJ1-1; D unresolved. This CDR3 comprises 13 residues. Trimming left V 6 bases short and J 3 bases short, with 11 bases between. The V gene's germline CDR1 is SGHNT and CDR2 YENEEA. This CDR3 reads CASSPLEDTEAFF. The CDR3 DNA reads TGTGCCAGCAGTCCCTTGGAGGACACTGAAGCTTTCTTT.

As concerns this clonotype: No conserved phenylalanine or tryptophan is present at the end of the CDR3, so a read error is the likely explanation. The CDR3 DNA is TGCAGTGCTAGAGTGCTCTTTAGCACAGATACGCAGTATTTA. It is translated as CSARVLFSTDTQYL. The chain carries TRBV20-1 and TRBJ2-3, with no clear D. The germline V gene encodes CDR1 DFQATT and CDR2 SNEGSKA (reference sequence). The CDR3 runs to 14 residues. V shed 1 base and J shed 0 bases, with 8 bases lying between them.

This clonotype occurred many times. The rearrangement links TRBV7-8 to TRBJ2-7, with 9 bases aligning to TRBD1. The germline V gene has CDR1 SGHVS and CDR2 FQNEAQ. V dropped 7 bases and J dropped 2; count of bases not matched to a gene: 9. CDR3 size: 15 residues. The CDR3 DNA sequence: TGTGCCAGCATGGACAGGGGCCCCGGCCCCTACGAGCAGTACTTC. Protein product: CASMDRGPGPYEQYF.

The chain has TRBV7-9 and TRBJ2-7, with 9 bases matching TRBD2. The CDR3 totals 15 residues. Germline lookup yields CDR1 SEHNR and CDR2 FQNEAQ (reference sequence). V dropped 4 bases and J dropped 0; count of bases not matched to a gene: 4. The CDR3 protein is CASSSISGSSYEQYF. CDR3 nucleotide sequence: TGTGCCAGCAGCTCCATTAGCGGGAGCTCCTACGAGCAGTACTTC.

This clonotype was seen a handful of times. The CDR3 DNA follows: TGTGCCAGCAGAGGACAGGGAGGGAACATTCAGTACTTC. This encodes CASRGQGGNIQYF. V usage is TRBV6-1 and J usage is TRBJ2-4, with a weak D call TRBD1 (8 bases). The CDR3 is 13 amino acids. CDR1 is MNHNS, CDR2 SASEGT, per germline. V lost 6 bases, J lost 7 bases, and 13 bases lay in between.

This clonotype came up many times. The chain employs TRBV11-2 and TRBJ1-1; the D is unclear. The V end lost 0 bases, the J end lost 3 bases, and 11 bases lay between the germline ends. Germline-derived CDR1 and CDR2 are SGHAT and FQNNGV. The CDR3 is 15 amino acids. For the CDR3, the DNA is TGTGCCAGCAGCTTAGATAACCTACCCGACACTGAAGCTTTCTTT. Translation gives CASSLDNLPDTEAFF.

This clonotype was counted many times. V is TRBV18 and J is TRBJ2-2; D remains ambiguous. CDR1 is KGHSH, CDR2 LQKENI, per germline. This CDR3 has 14 amino acids. Deletions cut 5 bases from V and 7 bases from J, with 14 bases between. The CDR3 here is CASSVDRGRGELFF. Here the CDR3 DNA reads TGTGCCAGCTCAGTGGACCGCGGTCGCGGGGAGCTGTTTTTT.

In its sample, this clonotype was seen a few times. The gene calls are TRBV5-1 and TRBJ2-7; 12 nucleotides align to TRBD2. Germline V lookup: CDR1 SGHRS, CDR2 YFSETQ. V lost 4 bases to trimming and J lost 7 bases; unmatched junction nucleotides: 9. The CDR3 has 15 amino acids. CDR3 sequence: CASSPLTSGRGEQYF. CDR3 sequence (DNA): TGCGCCAGCAGCCCCCTGACTAGCGGGAGAGGAGAGCAGTACTTC. Full variable domain (missing parts from reference TRBV5-1 and TRBJ2-7): KAGVTQTPRYLIKTRGQQVTLSCSPISGHRSVSWYQQTPGQGLQFLFEYFSETQRNKGNFPGRFSGRQFSNSRSEMNVSTLELGDSALYLCASSPLTSGRGEQYFGPGTRLTVT.

This clonotype was counted only a few times. The chain uses TRBV6-2 or TRBV6-3 and TRBJ2-1, with TRBD1 matching 9 bases. Trimming removed 5 bases from V and 15 bases from J; junction bases left unmatched: 8. Germline V CDR1 and CDR2: MNHEY, SVGEGT. CDR3 length: 12 amino acids. The CDR3 is CASSLTTGGRFF. The CDR3 bases are TGTGCCAGCAGTCTCACGACAGGGGGAAGGTTCTTC.

This clonotype showed up many times. This chain connects TRBV7-8 to TRBJ2-1; D possibly matches TRBD1 or TRBD2 (5 bases each). CDR1 is SGHVS, CDR2 FQNEAQ, per germline. V shed 3 bases and J shed 8 bases, with 17 bases lying between them. This CDR3 spans 15 amino acids. The CDR3 DNA follows: TGTGCCAGCAGCTTCAGGGTGGGGGTTCGTGATGAGCAGTTCTTC. It yields the protein CASSFRVGVRDEQFF.

This clonotype was detected ten times or more. The chain joins TRBV20-1 to TRBJ2-5; the match to TRBD2 covers 8 bases. This CDR3 has 14 amino acids. CDR1 is DFQATT, CDR2 SNEGSKA, per germline (reference sequence). V shed 8 bases and J 0 bases; nucleotides not matched to a gene: 8. CDR3 nucleotide sequence: TGCAGTCCGGCACTAGCGGCGTACCAAGAGACCCAGTACTTC. This translates into CSPALAAYQETQYF.

This chain links TRBV27 with TRBJ2-2; TRBD1 might be the D (5 bases). Trimming took off 6 bases at V and 13 bases at J, with 15 bases between the two ends. This CDR3 has 12 amino acids. Germline CDR1 is MNHEY and CDR2 is SMNVEV (reference sequence). The CDR3 protein is CASRGPSDRLFF. The DNA for the CDR3 is TGTGCCAGCAGGGGGCCCAGCGATCGGCTGTTTTTT.

This clonotype has a count of ten or more. The chain uses TRBV7-3 and TRBJ2-1, with D perhaps TRBD1 (7 bases). CDR1 and CDR2 from the germline V gene are SGHTA and FQGTGA. The CDR3 is 15 residues long. Trimming pared 2 bases from V and 7 bases from J, leaving 15 bases between. CDR3: CASSLGGTASNEQFF. In nucleotides, the CDR3 is TGTGCCAGCAGCTTAGGAGGGACAGCGTCGAATGAGCAGTTCTTC.

This clonotype was detected ten times or more. This chain joins TRBV28 and TRBJ1-5, with a possible D match to TRBD1 (5 bases). Trimming stripped 2 bases from V and 2 bases from J, with 22 bases between. This CDR3 is built from 19 residues. Germline V gene sequence: CDR1 MDHEN, CDR2 SYDVKM. DNA for the CDR3: TGTGCCAGCAGTTTAGTGCCTTGGGGGAGGACTATAGGCAATCAGCCCCAGCATTTT. This encodes CASSLVPWGRTIGNQPQHF.

This clonotype was observed a few times. J is TRBJ1-4 and V is TRBV29-1, with a weak D call TRBD1 (6 bases). V was pared by 7 bases and J by 4 bases, with 13 bases between. CDR1 is SQVTM, CDR2 ANQGSEA, per germline. The CDR3 extends over 13 amino acids. CDR3 nucleotide sequence: TGCAGCGCCTACAGGGCCCTTAATGAAAAACTGTTTTTT. Encoded protein: CSAYRALNEKLFF.

This clonotype was counted many times. CDR3 protein: CASSPGLAGGSTDTQYF. Written as DNA, the CDR3 is TGTGCCAGCAGCCCGGGACTAGCGGGAGGGAGCACAGATACGCAGTATTTT. V gene TRBV11-3 combines with J gene TRBJ2-3; TRBD2 matches 16 bases. V lost 5 bases to trimming and J lost 0 bases; unmatched junction nucleotides: 2. CDR3 length: 17 amino acids. The germline V gene has CDR1 SGHNT and CDR2 YENEEA.

This clonotype was observed many times. The chain couples TRBV27 to TRBJ1-5; TRBD1 agrees at 9 bases. The junction had 10 bases not matched to a gene; V was cut back by 4 bases and J by 3 bases. In germline, CDR1 is MNHEY, CDR2 SMNVEV (reference sequence). The CDR3 contains 17 residues. CDR3 residues: CASSSLVGQGHNQPQHF. The CDR3 coding sequence is TGTGCCAGCAGTTCCCTGGTGGGACAGGGTCACAATCAGCCCCAGCATTTT.

In the case of this clonotype: A read error may be the cause here, since a much bigger clone is one base away. The chain recombines TRBV7-9 with TRBJ1-4; D unresolved. Looked up from germline, CDR1 is SEHNR and CDR2 is FQNEAQ (reference sequence). V dropped 9 bases and J dropped 7 bases, with 18 bases sitting between them. There are 14 residues in the CDR3. The CDR3 DNA sequence: TGTGCCAGGAGCGGGGAAGAGGGTGGTGAAAAACTGTTTTTT. It translates to CARSGEEGGEKLFF.

This chain joins TRBV27 and TRBJ1-1; D is possibly TRBD1 (6 bases). Germline CDR1 MNHEY, CDR2 SMNVEV (reference sequence). V was cut by 5 bases and J by 5 bases, with 21 bases left in between. The CDR3 has 16 amino acids. CDR3 protein: CASSARGSIGWTEAFF. In nucleotides, the CDR3 is TGTGCCAGCAGTGCCAGGGGCTCAATCGGGTGGACTGAAGCTTTCTTT.

The chain employs TRBV12-3 or TRBV12-4 and TRBJ2-1, with 9 bases matching TRBD1. J lost 2 bases, V lost 6 bases, and 8 bases had no gene match. The CDR3 spans 16 residues. As DNA, the CDR3 is TGTGCCAGCAGAAACTCGGGACAGGGAGCCTACAATGAGCAGTTCTTC. Encoded protein: CASRNSGQGAYNEQFF.

The sample holds many counts of this clonotype. The gene calls are TRBV2 and TRBJ2-3; TRBD2 agrees at 10 bases. V shed 6 bases, J shed 4 bases, and the junction held 16 bases outside the gene matches. The length of the CDR3 is 18 residues. CDR1 is SNHLY and CDR2 is FYNNEI in the germline V gene. CDR3 sequence (DNA): TGTGCCAGCAGCCTTACCCCTCCTAGCGGGAGTTGGCCAGATACGCAGTATTTT. It specifies CASSLTPPSGSWPDTQYF.

This clonotype has a count of ten or more. The chain joins TRBV6-2 or TRBV6-3 to TRBJ2-1; D is uncertain. Trimming cost V 6 bases and J 8 bases, with 8 bases left between them. CDR1 MNHEY and CDR2 SVGEGT come from the germline V gene. The CDR3 loop spans 11 amino acids. The CDR3 spells CASSGGHEQFF. In DNA, the CDR3 is TGTGCCAGCAGCGGTGGGCATGAGCAGTTCTTC.